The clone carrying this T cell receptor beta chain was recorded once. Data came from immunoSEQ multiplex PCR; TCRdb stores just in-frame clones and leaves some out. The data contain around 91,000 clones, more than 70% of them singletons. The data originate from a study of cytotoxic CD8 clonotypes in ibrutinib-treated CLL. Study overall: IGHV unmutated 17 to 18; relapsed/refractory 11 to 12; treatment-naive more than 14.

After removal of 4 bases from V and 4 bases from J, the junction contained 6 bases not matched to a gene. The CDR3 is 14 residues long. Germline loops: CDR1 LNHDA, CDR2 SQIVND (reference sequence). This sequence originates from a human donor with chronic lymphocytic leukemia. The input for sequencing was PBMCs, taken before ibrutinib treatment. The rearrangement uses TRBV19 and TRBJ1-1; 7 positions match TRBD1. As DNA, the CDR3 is TGTGCCAGTAGTAACCTCAGGGGGGGCACTGAAGCTTTCTTT. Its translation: CASSNLRGGTEAFF.